This passage covers 10 T cell receptor beta chains from one sample sequenced in a study of OX40 agonist ivuxolimab in advanced cancers. Assay used: immunoSEQ multiplex PCR; TCRdb lists only in-frame clones, some missing. The sample contains tens of thousands of clones, approximately 80% of which appear only once. Sequenced here: CD4+ or CD8+ T cells sorted from blood, sampled in a trial of the OX40 agonist ivuxolimab. Source of these receptors: an adult with an advanced solid tumor such as melanoma, head and neck, liver or kidney cancer.

CDR3 sequence: CASSSLRGEGNIQYF. Here the CDR3 DNA reads TGTGCCAGCAGTTCCCTCAGGGGAGAAGGGAACATTCAGTACTTC. The J gene is TRBJ2-4, the V gene TRBV28; D might be TRBD1 (6 bases). CDR3 length: 15 amino acids. Per germline, CDR1 MDHEN and CDR2 SYDVKM. V lost 4 bases, J lost 7 bases, and 17 bases lay in between.

The V call is TRBV5-4, the J call TRBJ2-7, with 8 nucleotides matching TRBD2. CDR3 size: 16 residues. Germline CDR1 reads SGHNT; CDR2 reads YYREEE (reference sequence). The V gene end was trimmed by 3 bases and the J gene end by 2 bases; junction bases not matched to a gene: 10. The CDR3 DNA is TGTGCCAGCAGCTCCGGAGGGGTAGCGGGAACCTACGAGCAGTACTTC. The encoded protein is CASSSGGVAGTYEQYF.

The chain combines TRBV20-1 with TRBJ1-1; D may be TRBD1 (6 bases). The CDR3 consists of 11 residues. V lost 6 bases, J lost 5 bases, and 10 bases lay in between. Per the germline V gene, CDR1 is DFQATT and CDR2 is SNEGSKA (reference sequence). CDR3: CSAKGGTEAFF. The CDR3 bases are TGCAGTGCAAAGGGGGGGACTGAAGCTTTCTTT.

The chain joins TRBV6-1 to TRBJ2-5, with no clear D. The V gene lost 7 bases and the J gene lost 4 bases, with 7 bases spanning the gap. The CDR3 consists of 11 residues. Germline V gives CDR1 MNHNS, CDR2 SASEGT. CDR3 loop: CASTNLETQYF. Written as DNA, the CDR3 is TGTGCCAGCACAAATTTAGAGACCCAGTACTTC.

This sequence joins TRBV15 and TRBJ2-1; a possible D gene is TRBD2 (6 bases). The CDR3 covers 14 residues. Germline CDR1 reads LNHNV; CDR2 reads YYDKDF (reference sequence). V lost 7 bases to trimming and J lost 15 bases, with 25 bases between them. The CDR3 DNA sequence: TGTGCCACCATGAACGTGCCGACTAGGGGAAGTTGGTTCTTC. Its translation: CATMNVPTRGSWFF.

J is TRBJ1-1 and V is TRBV10-3, with D unresolved. Germline CDR1 ENHRY, CDR2 SYGVKD. V was clipped by 4 bases and J by 5 bases, with 11 bases between them. The CDR3 loop spans 13 amino acids. CDR3 bases: TGTGCCATCAGTGCCCGGGTGAGGACTGAAGCTTTCTTT. It yields the protein CAISARVRTEAFF.

The CDR3 loop reads CATSSYRGGGTQYF. DNA for the CDR3: TGTGCCACCAGCAGTTACAGGGGTGGTGGGACCCAGTACTTC. V and J are TRBV15 and TRBJ2-5, with 7 bases that match TRBD1. Germline CDR1 and CDR2: LNHNV and YYDKDF (reference sequence). V shed 3 bases and J 7 bases; nucleotides not matched to a gene: 8. This CDR3 has 14 amino acids.

This chain joins TRBV19 and TRBJ2-4; 14 bases are a match to TRBD2. V lost 4 bases to trimming and J lost 7 bases; unmatched junction nucleotides: 6. The CDR3 is 16 residues long. CDR1 and CDR2 from the germline V gene are LNHDA and SQIVND (reference sequence). CDR3 protein: CASSKTSGGARNIQYF. The CDR3 DNA is TGTGCCAGTAGTAAGACTAGCGGGGGGGCCAGGAACATTCAGTACTTC.

This clone was recorded once. The chain combines TRBV7-2 with TRBJ2-7; D is undetermined. V lost 1 base and J lost 3, with 7 bases in between. The V gene's germline CDR1 is SGHTA and CDR2 FQGNSA. This CDR3 is 13 amino acids long. In nucleotides, the CDR3 is TGTGCCAGCAGCTTAGAATTGGGCTACGAGCAGTACTTC. This gives the protein CASSLELGYEQYF.

The CDR3 bases are TGCGCCAGCAGCTTGGGACTAGCAACTAGCACAGATACGCAGTATTTT. It codes for CASSLGLATSTDTQYF. The chain employs TRBV5-1 and TRBJ2-3; 7 nucleotides agree with TRBD2. The CDR3 length is 16 residues. With 0 bases clipped from V and 0 bases from J, the junction kept 4 bases outside the gene matches. Looked up from germline, CDR1 is SGHRS and CDR2 is YFSETQ.